This paragraph covers one T cell receptor beta chain sequence. Its specific antigen is unknown. No base quality values were provided; no much bigger clone lies one nucleotide off. This sample was taken from a study of blood T cell repertoires in COVID-19 (dated by TCRdb to 2018 to 2020). General notes on the study: Samples from collaborators originated in the United States, Italy and Spain and spanned both the acute and convalescent phases of COVID-19. The material from the prospective study consisted of cDNA or gDNA derived from T cells, B-cell-depleted T cells, or PBMCs. The dataset comprised deeply sampled blood TCRbeta repertoires from subjects exposed to, actively infected with, or recovered from COVID-19. The repertoires were released in a freely available public database intended as a resource for research on the immune response to SARS-CoV-2. The samples were drawn from two sources: the first 160 participants of the ongoing ImmuneRACE study, and over 950 subjects contributed by 6 global collaborators. Sample metadata almost always included a de-identified subject ID, COVID-19 status, age in years and sex. Where available, HLA class I and class II types were taken from metadata supplied by the sample provider and were not determined by assay-based typing. The investigation overall reported the following: How much clinical and demographic metadata was included differed by source and by participant, and the metadata was provided uncurated.

In Seattle, one collaborating source enrolled patients while the infection was active and tracked those patients longitudinally over the course of disease. Collaborating institutions collected whole blood in K2EDTA tubes following their own protocols. For TCRbeta analysis, collaborators shipped samples as frozen whole blood, isolated PBMCs, or DNA extracted from either of those sample types. Reading from cysteine to phenylalanine, the CDR3 counts 14 amino acids. Only the CDR3 DNA stays, 42 bases, in frame from base 1. V was cut back by 3 bases and J by 4 bases, leaving a gap of 13 bases between them. Taken from the germline V gene, the CDR1 and CDR2 loops are SGDLS and YYNGEE. TCRbeta CDR3 regions were amplified from genomic DNA by means of the immunoSEQ Assay, a bias-controlled multiplex PCR. On the study's bioinformatics: Nucleated cell counts per sample were estimated from amplification of reference gene primers within the assay. Sequence reads were collapsed and filtered to measure the absolute abundance of every unique TCRbeta CDR3 rearrangement. Productive Simpson clonality was computed per sample as the square root of Simpson's diversity index over productive rearrangements. Not all clones reach the TCRdb copy of this immuneACCESS table, which keeps in-frame sequences only. Checked studies attribute under half of the gap to unresolved V genes and leave the rest unexplained. The V and J calls and the clone size are those of that table, but D and trimming were determined from the DNA. Counted in this sample were about 250,000 clones; 88% of them appeared once. The top ten clonotypes cover about 5.9% of the sample.

The sequence is built from TRBV9 and TRBJ1-2; a tentative D match to TRBD1 spans 5 bases. The sequence was collected from a woman in her thirties with COVID-19, enrolled during active disease. Material: peripheral blood. The CDR3 has the sequence CASSASRDSYGYTF. DNA sequence: TGTGCCAGCAGCGCGTCCCGGGACTCCTATGGCTACACCTTC.